The 6 T cell receptor beta chains given below trace back to one sample, sequenced in a study of blood T cell repertoires in COVID-19. Assay used: immunoSEQ multiplex PCR; TCRdb lists only in-frame clones, some missing. The sample lists 35,000 to 45,000 clones; approximately 90% were seen once. Sequencing was carried out using peripheral blood. These receptors were taken from a man in his fifties or sixties with acute or convalescent COVID-19.

The chain couples TRBV29-1 to TRBJ2-6; 7 nucleotides align to TRBD1. Trimming removed 6 bases from V and 2 bases from J; junction bases left unmatched: 4. From germline, CDR1 is SQVTM and CDR2 ANQGSEA. The length of the CDR3 is 14 residues. The chain's CDR3 is CSVAQGPGANVLTF. CDR3 coding DNA: TGCAGCGTCGCACAGGGGCCTGGGGCCAACGTCCTGACTTTC.

The chain has TRBV11-3 and TRBJ2-2; D is ambiguous. The CDR3 contains 13 residues. The V end lost 6 bases, the J end lost 4 bases, and 9 bases lay between the germline ends. Germline CDR1 SGHNT, CDR2 YENEEA. CDR3 residues: CASSFTSTGELFF. The CDR3 nucleotides are TGTGCCAGCAGTTTTACATCCACCGGGGAGCTGTTTTTT.

The gene calls are TRBV5-1 and TRBJ2-7; 7 bases align to TRBD1. There are 15 residues in the CDR3. Germline V gene lookup returns CDR1 SGHRS and CDR2 YFSETQ. V shed 3 bases and J 2 bases; nucleotides not matched to a gene: 8. CDR3 bases: TGCGCCAGCAGCTCTTTCTCCGGGACAGCCTACGAGCAGTACTTC. Amino acids: CASSSFSGTAYEQYF.

V gene TRBV28 combines with J gene TRBJ1-5, with D perhaps TRBD1 (6 bases). Germline-derived CDR1 and CDR2 are MDHEN and SYDVKM. The CDR3 loop spans 13 amino acids. V dropped 10 bases and J dropped 0 bases, with 10 bases sitting between them. The CDR3 reads CANGQYSNQPQHF. CDR3 coding DNA: TGTGCCAACGGACAGTATAGCAATCAGCCCCAGCATTTT.

The CDR3 nucleotides read TGCAGCGCCAACTTCAAGGGACTAGCGCGGGAGCAGTTCTTC. This gives the protein CSANFKGLAREQFF. This rearrangement joins TRBV29-1 to TRBJ2-1; the match to TRBD2 covers 10 bases. This CDR3 has 14 residues. CDR1 is SQVTM and CDR2 is ANQGSEA in the germline V gene. Losses at the gene ends were 7 bases for V and 10 bases for J; bases not matched to a gene: 13.

This clone was recorded once. The rearrangement uses TRBV28 and TRBJ1-2; unclear D gene. Trimming removed 5 bases at V and 7 bases at J, with 14 bases between. The germline V gene has CDR1 MDHEN and CDR2 SYDVKM. This CDR3 spans 13 amino acids. The CDR3 sequence: CASSLPRPGGYTF. As DNA, the CDR3 is TGTGCCAGCAGTCTTCCCCGCCCGGGTGGCTACACCTTC.